This T cell receptor (beta chain) was found in a study of OX40 agonist ivuxolimab in advanced cancers. The repertoire was sequenced with immunoSEQ multiplex PCR; TCRdb's copy has only in-frame clones and lacks some. The sample has some 110,000 clones; around 93% are singletons. CDR1 and CDR2 (germline): PRHDT, FYEKMQ (reference sequence). CDR3 length: 15 amino acids. V shed 2 bases, J shed 8 bases, and the junction held 8 bases outside the gene matches. This TCR derives from an adult with an advanced solid tumor such as melanoma, head and neck, liver or kidney cancer. The chain joins TRBV13 to TRBJ1-2; 10 nucleotides agree with TRBD1. The sequenced sample was CD4+ or CD8+ T cells sorted from blood, obtained in a trial of the OX40 agonist ivuxolimab. The CDR3, as DNA: TGTGCCAGCAGCTTAAGACAGGGGGCGAGGGAGGGCTACACCTTC. Translation: CASSLRQGAREGYTF.